The text below deals with one T cell receptor beta chain. This specimen comes from a study of T cell responses to AZD1222 COVID-19 vaccine. Clones were sequenced by immunoSEQ multiplex PCR, and TCRdb holds only the in-frame ones, with some missing. The sample gives 100,000 or so clones, 87% of which show up once; 2% to 2.5% is in the top ten. The V and J ends lost 6 bases and 2 bases, in that order; junction bases with no gene match: 10. Germline V gives CDR1 KGHSH, CDR2 LQKENI. This CDR3 is built from 16 residues. The rearrangement uses TRBV18 and TRBJ1-2; 9 bases match TRBD1. This clonotype originated in an adult who received the AZD1222 COVID-19 vaccine. The starting material was peripheral blood, obtained 28 days after the second AZD1222 dose. CDR3 coding DNA: TGTGCCAGCTCTCCCGCCGGGGGACAGGGCAACTATGGCTACACCTTC. As protein: CASSPAGGQGNYGYTF.